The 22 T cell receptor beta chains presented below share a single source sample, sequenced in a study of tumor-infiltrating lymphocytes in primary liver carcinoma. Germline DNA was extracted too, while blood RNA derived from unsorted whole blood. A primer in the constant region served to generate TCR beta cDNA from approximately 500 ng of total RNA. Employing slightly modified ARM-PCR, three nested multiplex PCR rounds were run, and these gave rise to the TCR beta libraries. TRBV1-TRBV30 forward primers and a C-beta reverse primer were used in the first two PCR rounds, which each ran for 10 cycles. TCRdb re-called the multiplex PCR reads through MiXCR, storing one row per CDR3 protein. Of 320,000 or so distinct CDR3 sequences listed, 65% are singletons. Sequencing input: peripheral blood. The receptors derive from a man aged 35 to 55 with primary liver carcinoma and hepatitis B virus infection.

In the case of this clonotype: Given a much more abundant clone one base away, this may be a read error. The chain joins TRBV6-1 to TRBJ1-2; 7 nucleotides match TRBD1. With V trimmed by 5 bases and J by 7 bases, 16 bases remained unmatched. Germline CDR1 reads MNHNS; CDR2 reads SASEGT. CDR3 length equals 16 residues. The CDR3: CASSQTTGEFSCGYTF. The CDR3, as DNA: TGTGCCAGCAGTCAGACTACAGGGGAGTTCTCCTGTGGCTACACCTTC.

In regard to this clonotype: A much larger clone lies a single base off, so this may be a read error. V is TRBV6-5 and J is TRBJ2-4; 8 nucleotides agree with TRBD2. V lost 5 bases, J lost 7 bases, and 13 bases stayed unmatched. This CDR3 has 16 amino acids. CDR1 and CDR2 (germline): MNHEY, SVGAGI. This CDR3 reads CASSPLKSGSVNIQYF. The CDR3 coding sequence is TGTGCCAGCAGTCCCCTCAAGAGCGGGAGTGTCAACATTCAGTACTTC.

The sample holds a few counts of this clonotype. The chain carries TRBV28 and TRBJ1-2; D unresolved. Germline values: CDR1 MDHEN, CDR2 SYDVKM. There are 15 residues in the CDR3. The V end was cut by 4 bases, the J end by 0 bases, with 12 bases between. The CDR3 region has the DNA TGTGCCAGCAGTTCCCCCACGGAAGCTAACTATGGCTACACCTTC. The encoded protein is CASSSPTEANYGYTF.

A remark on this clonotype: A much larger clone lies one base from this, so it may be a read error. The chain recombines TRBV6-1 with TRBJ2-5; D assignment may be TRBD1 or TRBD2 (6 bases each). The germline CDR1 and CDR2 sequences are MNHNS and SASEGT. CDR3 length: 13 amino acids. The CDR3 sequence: CASSGERGETQCF. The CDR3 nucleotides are TGTGCCAGCAGTGGAGAGAGGGGGGAGACCCAGTGCTTC.

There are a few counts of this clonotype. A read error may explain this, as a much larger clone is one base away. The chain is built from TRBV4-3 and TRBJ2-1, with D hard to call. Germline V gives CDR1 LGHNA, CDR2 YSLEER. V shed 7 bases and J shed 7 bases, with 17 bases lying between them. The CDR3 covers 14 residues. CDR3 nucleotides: TGCGCCAGCAACCGAACGGTTCAGTGGAATGAGCAGTTCTTC. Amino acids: CASNRTVQWNEQFF.

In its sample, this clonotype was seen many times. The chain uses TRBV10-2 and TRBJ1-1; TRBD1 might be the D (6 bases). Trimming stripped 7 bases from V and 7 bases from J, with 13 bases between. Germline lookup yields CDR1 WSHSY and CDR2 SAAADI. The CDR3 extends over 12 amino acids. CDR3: CASKGGQIEAFF. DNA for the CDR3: TGCGCCAGCAAAGGGGGGCAGATTGAAGCTTTCTTT.

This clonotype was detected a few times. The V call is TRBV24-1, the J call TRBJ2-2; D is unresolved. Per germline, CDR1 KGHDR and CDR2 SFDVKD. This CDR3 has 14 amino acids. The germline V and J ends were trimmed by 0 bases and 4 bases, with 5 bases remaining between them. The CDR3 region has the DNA TGTGCCACCAGTGATTTGCCGGCCACCGGGGAGCTGTTTTTT. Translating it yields CATSDLPATGELFF.

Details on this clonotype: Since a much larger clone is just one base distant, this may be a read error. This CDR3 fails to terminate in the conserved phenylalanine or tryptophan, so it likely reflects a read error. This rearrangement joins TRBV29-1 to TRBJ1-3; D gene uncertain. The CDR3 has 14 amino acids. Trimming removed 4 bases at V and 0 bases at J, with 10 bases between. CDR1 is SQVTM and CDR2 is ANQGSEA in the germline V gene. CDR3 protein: CSVAPGSSGNTIYL. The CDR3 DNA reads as TGCAGCGTTGCACCTGGGAGCTCTGGAAACACCATATATCTT.

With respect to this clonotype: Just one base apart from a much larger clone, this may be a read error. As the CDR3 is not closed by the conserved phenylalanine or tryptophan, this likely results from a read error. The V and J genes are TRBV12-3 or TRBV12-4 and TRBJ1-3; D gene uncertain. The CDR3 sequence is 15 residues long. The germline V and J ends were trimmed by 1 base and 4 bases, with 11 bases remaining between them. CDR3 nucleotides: TGTGCCAGCAGTTTAGGGATACGTACAGGAAACACCATATATCTT. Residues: CASSLGIRTGNTIYL.

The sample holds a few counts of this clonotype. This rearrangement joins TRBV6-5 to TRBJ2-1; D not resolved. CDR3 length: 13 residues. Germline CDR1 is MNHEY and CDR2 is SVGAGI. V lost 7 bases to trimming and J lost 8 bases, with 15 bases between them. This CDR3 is CASTASSYDEQFF. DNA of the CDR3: TGTGCCAGCACGGCCAGTTCTTACGATGAGCAGTTCTTC.

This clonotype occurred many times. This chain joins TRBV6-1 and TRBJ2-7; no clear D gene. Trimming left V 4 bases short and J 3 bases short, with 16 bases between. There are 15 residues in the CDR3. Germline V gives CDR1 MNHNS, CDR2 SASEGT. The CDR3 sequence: CASSVSARYLYEQYF. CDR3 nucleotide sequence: TGTGCCAGCAGTGTCTCGGCTCGATACCTCTACGAGCAGTACTTC.

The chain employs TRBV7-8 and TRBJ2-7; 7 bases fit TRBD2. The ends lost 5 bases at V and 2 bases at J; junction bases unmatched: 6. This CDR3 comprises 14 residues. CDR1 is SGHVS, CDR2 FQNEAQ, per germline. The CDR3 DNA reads TGTGCCAGCAGCGGAGGGACTATTCCCTACGAGCAGTACTTC. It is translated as CASSGGTIPYEQYF.

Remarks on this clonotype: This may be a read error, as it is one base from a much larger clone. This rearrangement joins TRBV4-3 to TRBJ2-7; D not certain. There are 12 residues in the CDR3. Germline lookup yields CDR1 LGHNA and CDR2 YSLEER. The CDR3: CASSQDENDQYF. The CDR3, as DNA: TGCGCCAGCAGCCAAGACGAAAACGATCAGTACTTC.

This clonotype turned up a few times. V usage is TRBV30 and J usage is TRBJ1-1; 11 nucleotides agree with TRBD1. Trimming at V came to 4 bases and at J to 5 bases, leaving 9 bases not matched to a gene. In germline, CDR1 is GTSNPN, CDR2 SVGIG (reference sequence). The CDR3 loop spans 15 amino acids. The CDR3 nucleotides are TGTGCCTGGACCCCCTGGGACAGGGGGGAAACTGAAGCTTTCTTT. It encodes CAWTPWDRGETEAFF.

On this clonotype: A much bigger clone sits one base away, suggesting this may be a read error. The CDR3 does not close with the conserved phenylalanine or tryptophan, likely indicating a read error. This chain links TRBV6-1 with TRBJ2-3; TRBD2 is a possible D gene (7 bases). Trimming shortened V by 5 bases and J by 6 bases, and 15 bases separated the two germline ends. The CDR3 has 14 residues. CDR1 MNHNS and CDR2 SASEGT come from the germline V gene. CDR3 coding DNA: TGTGCCAGCAGTCTAGGGGGAGGGGTGGATACGCAGTATCTT. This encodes CASSLGGGVDTQYL.

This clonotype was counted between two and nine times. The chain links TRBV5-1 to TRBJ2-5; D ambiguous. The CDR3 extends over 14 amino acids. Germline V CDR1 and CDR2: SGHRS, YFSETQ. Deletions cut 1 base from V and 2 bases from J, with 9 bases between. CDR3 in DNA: TGCGCCAGCAGCTTGCATGGGCTACAAGAGACCCAGTACTTC. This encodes CASSLHGLQETQYF.

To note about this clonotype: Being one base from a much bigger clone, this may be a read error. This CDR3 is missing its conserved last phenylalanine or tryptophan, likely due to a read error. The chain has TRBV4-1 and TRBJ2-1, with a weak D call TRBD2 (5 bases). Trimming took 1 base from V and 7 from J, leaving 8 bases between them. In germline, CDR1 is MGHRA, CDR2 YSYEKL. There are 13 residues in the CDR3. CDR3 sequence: CASSQVGVNEQFL. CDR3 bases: TGCGCCAGCAGCCAAGTCGGGGTGAATGAGCAGTTCCTC.

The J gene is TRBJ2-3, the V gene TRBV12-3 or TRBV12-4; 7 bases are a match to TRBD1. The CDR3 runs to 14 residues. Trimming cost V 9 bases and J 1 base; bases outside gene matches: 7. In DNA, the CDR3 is TGTGCCAGGGACGACAGGGCCCGCACAGATACGCAGTATTTT. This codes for CARDDRARTDTQYF.

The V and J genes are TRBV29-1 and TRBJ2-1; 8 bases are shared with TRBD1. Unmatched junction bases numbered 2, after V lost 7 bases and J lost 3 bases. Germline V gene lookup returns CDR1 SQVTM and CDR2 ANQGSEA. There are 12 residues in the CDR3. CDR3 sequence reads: CSADRGYNEQFF. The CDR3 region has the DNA TGCAGCGCTGACAGGGGCTACAATGAGCAGTTCTTC.

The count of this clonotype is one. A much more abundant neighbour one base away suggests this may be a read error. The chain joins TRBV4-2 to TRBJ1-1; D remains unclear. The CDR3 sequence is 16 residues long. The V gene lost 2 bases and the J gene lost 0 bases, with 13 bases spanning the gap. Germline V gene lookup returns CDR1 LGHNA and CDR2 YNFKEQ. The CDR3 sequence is CASSQPHGSLNTEAFF. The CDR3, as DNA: TGTGCCAGCAGCCAACCACATGGCAGCCTGAACACTGAAGCTTTCTTT.

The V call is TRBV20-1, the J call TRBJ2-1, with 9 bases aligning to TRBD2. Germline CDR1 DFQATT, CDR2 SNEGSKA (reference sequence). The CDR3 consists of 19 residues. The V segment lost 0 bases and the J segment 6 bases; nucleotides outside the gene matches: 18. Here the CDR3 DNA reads TGCAGTGCTAGAGATTGGCGGGCGAGCGGGAGGACCGGGGGCAATGAGCAGTTCTTC. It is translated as CSARDWRASGRTGGNEQFF.

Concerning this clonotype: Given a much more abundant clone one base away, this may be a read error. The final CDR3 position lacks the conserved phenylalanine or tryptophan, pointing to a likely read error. CDR3 DNA sequence: TGTGCCAGCAGCTTAGGTGTGGGAGTCAACGAGCAGTACCTC. This encodes CASSLGVGVNEQYL. The chain links TRBV7-8 to TRBJ2-7, with D possibly being TRBD2 (5 bases). This CDR3 region has 14 residues. In germline, CDR1 is SGHVS, CDR2 FQNEAQ. The germline V and J ends were trimmed by 1 base and 5 bases, with 12 bases remaining between them.